This T cell receptor beta chain was captured by sequencing in a study of cytomegalovirus exposure and HLA in healthy donors (dated by TCRdb to the late 2010s). As for the study more broadly: An earlier analysis of several hundred of the donors reported approximately 290 Gb of sequence data and 117 million unique TCR beta sequences from about 179 million T cells. On average, over 200,000 unique TCR beta nucleotide sequences were sequenced per donor among 350 to 400 genotyped donors of the cohort, with roughly 18% of those sequences being non-productive. In the later analysis, no new phenotypic data were used to find candidate immune exposures; instead, reliance was placed on TCR beta sequences and their occurrence across donors. Four or five DR-DQ haplotypes were treated as single units for association and clustering because of strong linkage in the cohort. About 300 gigabases of sequencing data and 78 million or so unique TCR sequences were included in an early release covering around 600 HLA-typed donors. High-throughput TCR immunosequencing, statistical association of individual TCRs with disease status, and machine learning were combined to predict cytomegalovirus infection status. Genome-wide SNP genotypes for about 55% of the 666 donors were used in a later genetic analysis, which treated that subset as a discovery cohort. Donor age, sex, ethnicity and CMV serostatus were compiled together with the repertoire data. The genetic ancestry cluster associated with self-reported Caucasian donors included 81% of the approximately 430 genotyped donors. Typing coverage varied by locus: about 620-630 donors for A, B, C, DRB1 and DQB1; approximately 560 for DQA1; nearly 610 for DPA1; about 450 for DPB1. An earlier analysis of approximately 500 of the donors applied high-throughput TCR beta sequencing to assess whether each TCR beta V gene segment acted as functional or pseudogenic. The aim of the study was to test whether cataloging public T cell receptors could identify signatures of past pathogen exposure. A separate validation cohort of about 110 different subjects was used in addition to the approximately 670-subject first cohort. Both class I and class II loci were covered by HLA typing, at four-digit resolution. The study used immunosequencing to profile the T cell repertoires of around 600 subjects and linked those repertoires to cytomegalovirus serostatus. All discovery cohort repertoires had been generated on a single sequencing platform. In a later analysis, previously published TCR beta repertoires from 550 to 700 donors were re-analyzed and high-resolution HLA genotyping was added so that TCR occurrence patterns could be studied. The study at large found these results: A few of the identified cytomegalovirus-associated TCR beta chains were confirmed in vitro to be specific for cytomegalovirus antigens. Because HLA typing was unavailable for some donors at each locus, only the typed subset was used in association tests. Presence/absence analyses assumed roughly uniform sequencing depth across donors, an assumption that may not hold. This cohort had only TCR beta chains sequenced, and the lack of alpha or paired-chain data limited which features could be detected. A cluster of highly shared sequence variants was judged likely to be a technical artifact of the sequencing pipeline. Correlated functional status among segregating V segments might be attributable to linkage disequilibrium, but an unknown experimental factor could not be ruled out. A later analysis reported that several top co-occurrence clusters appeared linked to parvovirus B19, influenza, CMV and Epstein-Barr virus. Across donors, most TCR sequences were observed very rarely, whereas some public TCRs were present in many individuals. The 87-base-pair reads could not distinguish some IMGT-functional V segments, including TRBV6-2 and TRBV6-3, so those segments were excluded. In an earlier analysis of several hundred of the donors, most TCR beta V segments were observed in productive rearrangements about 87% or about 30% of the time, broadly matching IMGT annotations. An association between a missense DCLRE1C variant and V-gene and J-gene trimming of TCR beta chains was found in a later genetic analysis and replicated in an independent cohort. According to the authors, the approach could potentially be generalized to other disease states and immunological phenotypes. In a later analysis, most CMV-associated TCR beta chains were found to appear HLA-restricted, with HLA associations seemingly driven largely by CMV exposure. A further reported finding was that TCR beta sequences accurately predicted the HLA-A and HLA-B alleles for most subjects in the first cohort. Over 15 rarely observed V segments, including chromosome 9 orphons, were excluded from the earlier analysis of approximately 600 of the donors because counts were too low. A later analysis found that HLA-associated TCR beta chains were more clonally expanded and had lower generation probabilities than equally common non-associated chains. A later analysis associated about 17,000 TCR beta sequences with specific HLA alleles at a false discovery rate of 0.05. Assigning TCR associations to individual alleles was difficult when HLA alleles, especially DR and DQ, strongly co-occurred. CMV serostatus was the only immune exposure information available for the cohort. In a later genetic analysis, fewer N-insertions in productive TCRs were reported among donors in an Asian-associated ancestry cluster than the approximately 630-donor mean. In a later analysis, the rate of TCR association differed among HLA loci, with DRB1 alleles having the most associated TCRs and HLA-C alleles having the fewest. Cytomegalovirus status was reported to be diagnosed by the classifier with high specificity and sensitivity in both the original and validation cohorts. In the study, around 160 TCR beta chains were listed as associated with cytomegalovirus.

This clone was counted a few times. No cognate antigen has been identified for it. Base qualities are not at hand, and no much larger clone is one base apart. Libraries were prepared through the immunoSEQ multiplex PCR assay. The multiplex PCR relied on a mix of 60 forward primers for TCR Vbeta segments and 13 reverse primers for TCR Jbeta segments. Amplification of the CDR3 region of rearranged TCR beta genes was performed with a multiplex PCR assay on genomic DNA. Amplified TCR beta libraries were sequenced as 87-base-pair reads on the Illumina HiSeq System. On the study's bioinformatics: In a later analysis, around 80 million unique TCR beta chains were counted across the approximately 620 repertoires, and around 10 million of these chains were shared by at least two donors. To remove PCR and sequencing errors, raw reads were error-corrected and collapsed into unique sequences using a nearest-neighbor algorithm that merged closely related sequences. CDR3 sequences were aligned to IMGT reference sequences to assign V, D and J gene segments. For a sequence to be retained, at least a six-nucleotide match to both a V gene segment and a J gene segment was required. Rearrangements were classified as productive when the CDR3 lacked stop codons and remained in frame with V and J, and all other rearrangements were classified as non-productive. Following IMGT convention, CDR3 was defined as the stretch from the second conserved V-encoded cysteine to the conserved J-encoded phenylalanine. In an earlier analysis of around 600 of the donors, sequences lacking an unambiguous match to a single V gene segment were excluded. In an earlier analysis of a few hundred of the donors, a V segment was called functional when productive rearrangements were above 56.7%, and segregating when the standard deviation between donors exceeded 5%. A statistical classification framework was built to diagnose cytomegalovirus status from the catalog of TCR beta chain sequences. A later analysis assigned V and J genes by comparing TCR nucleotide sequences with IMGT/GENE-DB human TR gene sequences. A later analysis assigned CDR3 sequences and most-parsimonious VDJ recombination scenarios with the TCRdist pipeline. In a later analysis, each TCR beta chain was defined by its CDR3 amino acid sequence together with its V-gene family, and reads without a unique V-gene family were excluded. To address suspected cross-contamination and a sequencing artifact, a later analysis removed approximately 590 highly shared, low-generation-probability nucleotide sequences. In a later analysis, a clonal expansion index was calculated for each public chain from normalized within-repertoire ranks of inferred template counts. A later analysis computed generation probabilities with a VDJ recombination model fitted to out-of-frame rearrangements, and checked the results against IGoR. In a later analysis, TCR-TCR, TCR-HLA and TCR-CMV co-occurrence was scored with hypergeometric tests, and a repertoire-size bias correction was applied to TCR pairs. False discovery rates were estimated in a later analysis by permuting HLA or CMV assignments 20 times. A later analysis grouped co-occurring TCRs with DBSCAN, adding TCRdist sequence similarity when clustering within HLA-allele-positive subsets. Co-occurrence clustering excluded repertoires with fewer than 30,000 or more than 120,000 public chains, plus five with anomalous nucleotide sharing. Drawn from immuneACCESS, this table holds only the in-frame rearrangements with V and J called that TCRdb kept. Clones are partly lost; checked studies trace under half to an unresolved V gene and leave the rest unexplained. That table gives V, J and clone size, and the DNA gave D and trimming. Recorded for this sample are about 96,000 clones; 60% to 80% of them occurred a single time. Under 8% of the sample is held by the ten biggest clonotypes.

From cysteine to phenylalanine, the CDR3 is 12 amino acids long. Only the CDR3 portion is preserved as DNA: 36 bases, with reading frame beginning at the first base. V is reduced by 6 bases and J by 5 bases, leaving a spacing of 10 bases between them. CDR1 and CDR2 (MGHDK, SYGVNS) derive from the germline V gene. The cohort was made up of 650 to 700 healthy bone marrow donors. At the time of sampling, every cohort member was nominally healthy, though immune exposures that went unrecorded were likely present. The donor tested CMV seropositive, placing the donor among the 289 seropositive members of the cohort. Each donor provided a peripheral blood sample, and peripheral blood mononuclear cells were used for TCR beta sequencing. The Qiagen DNeasy Blood Extraction Kit was used to extract genomic DNA from the blood cell samples.

The V gene is TRBV25-1 and the J gene is TRBJ1-1, with the D gene not confidently named. Source material: PBMCs. This TCR came from a man between 45 and 60 years old in good health and CMV-seropositive. Here the CDR3 is given as CASRRGLTEAFF. The nucleotides read TGTGCCAGCAGGCGAGGACTTACTGAAGCTTTCTTT.